This TCR beta chain was profiled in a study of blood T cell repertoires in COVID-19. Study-wide background: Collection of acute and convalescent COVID-19 samples took place in the United States, Italy and Spain. In each case, the material was cDNA or gDNA derived from T cells, B-cell-depleted T cells, or PBMCs.

This CDR3 has 13 amino acids. Trimming took off 10 bases at V and 2 bases at J, with 12 bases between the two ends. Germline V CDR1 and CDR2: SGHNT, YYREEE (reference sequence). The study assigned cohorts using participant-reported clinical history. Among Cohort 3 donors, those recovered had two negative PCRs, clearance, or symptom resolution. Using immunoSEQ multiplex PCR, the repertoire was profiled, and TCRdb retains in-frame clones only, with some absent. Of roughly 230,000 clones in the sample, more than 65% were seen once. The TCR comes from a man over 45 who had recovered from COVID-19. The rearrangement uses TRBV5-4 and TRBJ1-4, with D unresolved. The sequencing sample was made of PBMCs or T cells enriched from blood (not recorded which). CDR3 protein: CACGAGTNEKLFF. The DNA of the CDR3 is TGTGCCTGCGGCGCGGGGACTAATGAAAAACTGTTTTTT.